These 27 T cell receptor beta chains originate from one sample sequenced in a study of OX40 agonist ivuxolimab in advanced cancers. The data were produced by immunoSEQ multiplex PCR, yet TCRdb's version contains in-frame clones alone and is incomplete. The data contain approximately 90,000 clones, about 83% of them seen just once; the ten biggest clones take up roughly 1.4%. Sequencing was performed on CD4+ or CD8+ T cells sorted from blood, taken in a trial of the OX40 agonist ivuxolimab. These receptors were obtained from an adult with an advanced solid tumor such as melanoma, head and neck, liver or kidney cancer.

This clone was counted only a few times. J is TRBJ2-6 and V is TRBV10-3, with D possibly matching TRBD1 (6 bases). Germline CDR1 reads ENHRY; CDR2 reads SYGVKD. There are 18 residues in the CDR3. Trimming left V 2 bases short and J 0 bases short, with 14 bases between. The CDR3 DNA follows: TGTGCCATCAGTGAGAAGGCGCAGGGGAGCTCTGGGGCCAACGTCCTGACTTTC. Its translation: CAISEKAQGSSGANVLTF.

This chain connects TRBV6-5 to TRBJ1-1; 8 bases match TRBD1. Germline CDR1 is MNHEY and CDR2 is SVGAGI. This CDR3 spans 14 amino acids. V gave up 4 bases and J gave up 1 base; unmatched junction bases: 2. The CDR3 sequence is CASSLGTGNTEAFF. Here the CDR3 DNA reads TGTGCCAGCAGTTTAGGGACAGGGAACACTGAAGCTTTCTTT.

This sequence joins TRBV9 and TRBJ2-7; D perhaps matches TRBD1 (8 bases). V was clipped by 2 bases and J by 5 bases, with 14 bases between them. Germline CDR1 and CDR2: SGDLS and YYNGEE. The CDR3 runs 14 residues. The CDR3 here is CASSVQTGGDEQYF. For the CDR3, the DNA is TGTGCCAGCAGCGTCCAAACAGGGGGGGACGAGCAGTACTTC. The whole variable domain, remainder taken from reference TRBV9 and TRBJ2-7, is DSGVTQTPKHLITATGQRVTLRCSPRSGDLSVYWYQQSLDQGLQFLIQYYNGEERAKGNILERFSAQQFPDLHSELNLSSLELGDSALYFCASSVQTGGDEQYFGPGTRLTVT.

This clone came up a few times. The chain recombines TRBV7-2 with TRBJ1-5; D is ambiguous. Trimming stripped 2 bases from V and 7 bases from J, with 9 bases between. CDR1 is SGHTA, CDR2 FQGNSA, per germline. This CDR3 is 13 amino acids long. The CDR3 loop reads CASSLRGHQPQHF. The CDR3 DNA follows: TGTGCCAGCAGCTTACGTGGCCACCAGCCCCAGCATTTT. Using reference TRBV7-2 and TRBJ1-5 for the parts outside the CDR3, the full variable domain is GAGVSQSPSNKVTEKGKDVELRCDPISGHTALYWYRQSLGQGLEFLIYFQGNSAPDKSGLPSDRFSAERTGGSVSTLTIQRTQQEDSAVYLCASSLRGHQPQHFGDGTRLSIL.

This chain uses TRBV11-2 with TRBJ1-6; D perhaps matches TRBD1 (6 bases). The CDR3 sequence is 16 residues long. V was trimmed by 1 base and J by 6 bases, leaving 13 bases between them. Per germline, CDR1 SGHAT and CDR2 FQNNGV. Here the CDR3 reads CASSLAPGGRNSPLHF. The CDR3 DNA follows: TGTGCCAGCAGCTTAGCCCCGGGGGGGCGTAATTCACCCCTCCACTTT.

The V and J genes are TRBV19 and TRBJ1-2; 7 bases are shared with TRBD1. This CDR3 contains 15 residues. Trimming took 4 bases from V and 5 from J; bases not matched to a gene: 10. Germline assignment: CDR1 LNHDA and CDR2 SQIVND (reference sequence). CDR3 region: CASSRDSMMAYGYTF. DNA of the CDR3: TGTGCCAGTAGTAGGGACAGTATGATGGCATATGGCTACACCTTC.

The rearrangement uses TRBV27 and TRBJ1-5; D not resolved. V gave up 5 bases and J gave up 0 bases, with 14 bases separating them. The germline V gene has CDR1 MNHEY and CDR2 SMNVEV (reference sequence). The CDR3 loop spans 16 amino acids. The chain's CDR3 is CASSPSGTHSNQPQHF. The CDR3 DNA sequence: TGTGCCAGCAGTCCATCGGGCACCCATAGCAATCAGCCCCAGCATTTT.

The rearrangement links TRBV30 to TRBJ2-4; TRBD1 matches at 7 bases. This CDR3 is 14 amino acids long. V shed 0 bases and J 7 bases; nucleotides not matched to a gene: 6. CDR1 is GTSNPN and CDR2 is SVGIG in the germline V gene (reference sequence). The chain's CDR3 is CAWSVGTQGNIQYF. The CDR3 DNA reads TGTGCCTGGAGTGTAGGGACACAGGGGAACATTCAGTACTTC. The full variable domain, with the rest looked up from reference TRBV30 and TRBJ2-4, is SQTIHQWPATLVQPVGSPLSLECTVEGTSNPNLYWYRQAAGRGLQLLFYSVGIGQISSEVPQNLSASRPQDRQFILSSKKLLLSDSGFYLCAWSVGTQGNIQYFGAGTRLSVL.

This clone was seen once. The genes are TRBV7-9 and TRBJ2-2; TRBD1 is a possible D gene (6 bases). Germline CDR1 SEHNR, CDR2 FQNEAQ (reference sequence). The CDR3 loop spans 13 amino acids. V shed 1 base and J shed 6 bases, with 6 bases lying between them. The CDR3 here is CASSLEGAGELFF. In DNA, the CDR3 is TGTGCCAGCAGCTTAGAGGGGGCCGGGGAGCTGTTTTTT.

CDR3: CASSYGLAGAQYF. The DNA for the CDR3 is TGTGCCAGCAGTTATGGACTAGCGGGGGCCCAGTACTTC. The chain employs TRBV6-6 and TRBJ2-5, with 13 positions matching TRBD2. The germline gives CDR1 MNHNY, CDR2 SVGAGI (reference sequence). CDR3 size: 13 residues. V dropped 3 bases and J dropped 9; count of bases not matched to a gene: 1.

The V gene is TRBV4-1, the J gene TRBJ2-7, with TRBD2 matching over 11 bases. The CDR3 sequence is 18 residues long. Germline CDR1 and CDR2: MGHRA and YSYEKL. J gave up 3 bases and V 2 bases, and 12 bases lay outside the gene matches. CDR3 nucleotide sequence: TGCGCCAGCAGCCAAACCGACTTCACTAGCGGGAGTTTCTACGAGCAGTACTTC. This encodes CASSQTDFTSGSFYEQYF.

The gene calls are TRBV7-2 and TRBJ1-2, with 7 positions matching TRBD1. J gave up 7 bases and V 1 base, and 3 bases lay outside the gene matches. Germline-derived CDR1 and CDR2 are SGHTA and FQGNSA. CDR3 length equals 13 residues. The CDR3 bases are TGTGCCAGCAGCTTAGGACAGGGTTTTGGCTACACCTTC. Translated, it gives CASSLGQGFGYTF.

The J gene is TRBJ2-3, the V gene TRBV18; D is undetermined. The CDR3 contains 14 residues. Per the germline V gene, CDR1 is KGHSH and CDR2 is LQKENI. Between the trimmed V and J ends, which lost 4 bases and 3 bases, there was a span of 11 bases. CDR3 loop: CASSLPGATDTQYF. The CDR3 region has the DNA TGTGCCAGCTCACTTCCGGGCGCTACAGATACGCAGTATTTT.

V usage is TRBV30 and J usage is TRBJ1-2; TRBD1 is a possible D gene (5 bases). Germline values: CDR1 GTSNPN, CDR2 SVGIG (reference sequence). The CDR3 consists of 14 residues. The germline V and J ends were trimmed by 2 bases and 3 bases, with 13 bases remaining between them. CDR3 sequence reads: CAWSRGRDDYGYTF. In DNA, the CDR3 is TGTGCCTGGAGTAGGGGCCGGGATGACTATGGCTACACCTTC.

This clone appeared a single time. The chain links TRBV30 to TRBJ2-5; 7 nucleotides match TRBD1. Germline V CDR1 and CDR2: GTSNPN, SVGIG (reference sequence). V lost 8 bases and J lost 5; bases outside the gene matches: 11. The CDR3 covers 13 residues. CDR3 in DNA: TGTGCCCGACAGCGACAGGGTTCGGAGACCCAGTACTTC. It encodes CARQRQGSETQYF. The full variable domain, rest sourced from reference TRBV30 and TRBJ2-5, is SQTIHQWPATLVQPVGSPLSLECTVEGTSNPNLYWYRQAAGRGLQLLFYSVGIGQISSEVPQNLSASRPQDRQFILSSKKLLLSDSGFYLCARQRQGSETQYFGPGTRLLVL.

The chain joins TRBV6-1 to TRBJ2-7; 7 nucleotides line up with TRBD1. V gave up 4 bases and J gave up 0 bases; unmatched junction bases: 3. The CDR3 spans 14 residues. Germline assignment: CDR1 MNHNS and CDR2 SASEGT. CDR3 coding DNA: TGTGCCAGCAGTGCCCGGGACAGCTCCTACGAGCAGTACTTC. Protein product: CASSARDSSYEQYF.

V and J are TRBV18 and TRBJ2-7, with D possibly matching TRBD1 (5 bases). The CDR3 extends over 15 amino acids. The V and J ends lost 5 bases and 1 base respectively, with 15 bases between them. Looked up from germline, CDR1 is KGHSH and CDR2 is LQKENI. The CDR3 here is CASSTTASSSYEQYF. The CDR3 DNA reads as TGTGCCAGCTCAACGACAGCGAGCAGTTCCTACGAGCAGTACTTC.

The chain combines TRBV12-2 with TRBJ1-2; the table's D gene call, TRBD1, was not cross checked with the DNA. TRBV12-2 is deemed a pseudogene. The CDR3 is made up of 12 amino acids. CDR3 bases: TGTGCAGGACAGGGGATGAACTATGGCTACACCTTC. Translation gives CAGQGMNYGYTF.

This chain links TRBV28 with TRBJ1-3; the D is unclear. CDR1 is MDHEN, CDR2 SYDVKM, per germline. This CDR3 is built from 15 residues. V shed 3 bases and J shed 0 bases, with 9 bases lying between them. CDR3 amino acids: CASSFYLFSGNTIYF. CDR3 in DNA: TGTGCCAGCAGTTTTTACCTCTTCTCTGGAAACACCATATATTTT. Looking up the rest from reference TRBV28 and TRBJ1-3 gives the full variable domain: DVKVTQSSRYLVKRTGEKVFLECVQDMDHENMFWYRQDPGLGLRLIYFSYDVKMKEKGDIPEGYSVSREKKERFSLILESASTNQTSMYLCASSFYLFSGNTIYFGEGSWLTVV.

The chain couples TRBV11-2 to TRBJ2-5; 9 nucleotides align to TRBD1. The CDR3 covers 16 residues. V lost 3 bases and J lost 6; bases outside the gene matches: 11. CDR1 and CDR2 (germline): SGHAT, FQNNGV. Here the CDR3 DNA reads TGTGCCAGCAGCTTTAATACCGGGACAGGGTCAAAGACCCAGTACTTC. Translated: CASSFNTGTGSKTQYF.

V and J are TRBV11-2 and TRBJ2-3; 7 positions match TRBD2. J was trimmed by 3 bases and V by 1 base; bases with no gene match: 4. CDR3 length equals 15 residues. Germline CDR1 and CDR2: SGHAT and FQNNGV. CDR3 in amino acids: CASSLGGGRTDTQYF. CDR3 DNA: TGTGCCAGCAGCTTAGGGGGAGGGCGGACAGATACGCAGTATTTT.

The gene calls are TRBV18 and TRBJ2-7, with TRBD2 matching over 13 bases. This CDR3 region has 16 residues. The V segment lost 3 bases and the J segment 4 bases; nucleotides outside the gene matches: 6. Germline assignment: CDR1 KGHSH and CDR2 LQKENI. The CDR3 here is CASSPPVGLAGYEQYF. The DNA of the CDR3 is TGTGCCAGCTCACCCCCCGTGGGACTAGCGGGGTACGAGCAGTACTTC.

This chain uses TRBV28 with TRBJ1-4, with D possibly matching TRBD1 (6 bases). This CDR3 has 15 residues. Germline V gene sequence: CDR1 MDHEN, CDR2 SYDVKM. V shed 4 bases and J shed 7 bases, with 16 bases lying between them. This CDR3 reads CASSSALQGREKLFF. The CDR3 region has the DNA TGTGCCAGCAGTTCAGCCCTCCAGGGGCGTGAAAAACTGTTTTTT.

In its sample, this clone was seen a few times. V gene TRBV6-4 combines with J gene TRBJ2-1; TRBD2 agrees at 10 bases. The V gene's germline CDR1 is MRHNA and CDR2 SNTAGT. The CDR3 covers 15 residues. The V gene end was trimmed by 2 bases and the J gene end by 12 bases; junction bases not matched to a gene: 10. CDR3 bases: TGTGCCAGCAGTGACGGTGCTAGCGGGAGCAAGGCGCAGTTCTTC. It yields the protein CASSDGASGSKAQFF.

The chain employs TRBV5-8 and TRBJ2-1; possible D gene TRBD1, 5 bases. The CDR3 runs 15 residues. The V and J ends lost 4 bases and 6 bases respectively, with 17 bases between them. CDR1 is SGHTS and CDR2 is YDEGEE in the germline V gene. CDR3 DNA sequence: TGTGCCAGCAGCCCCCGGTTAAGTAGGGGCAATGAGCAGTTCTTC. Its protein is CASSPRLSRGNEQFF.

The gene calls are TRBV6-1 and TRBJ1-5; D possibly corresponds to TRBD1 (5 bases). Per germline, CDR1 MNHNS and CDR2 SASEGT. V lost 9 bases to trimming and J lost 0 bases, with 9 bases between them. The CDR3 loop spans 13 amino acids. CDR3 nucleotides: TGTGCCAGTTTGGGGGATAGCAATCAGCCCCAGCATTTT. Encoded protein: CASLGDSNQPQHF.

V gene TRBV19 combines with J gene TRBJ1-1; D is ambiguous. CDR1 and CDR2 (germline): LNHDA, SQIVND (reference sequence). The CDR3 contains 14 residues. The V gene lost 4 bases and the J gene lost 2 bases, with 11 bases spanning the gap. In DNA form, the CDR3 reads TGTGCCAGTAGTAACGGGCTGGGAAACACTGAAGCTTTCTTT. Translating gives CASSNGLGNTEAFF.